The table lists the clone carrying this TCR beta chain with many counts. This specimen comes from a study of blood T cell repertoires in COVID-19. Study-level background: Samples of COVID-19 (acute and convalescent) were obtained from the United States, Italy and Spain. PBMCs, B-cell-depleted T cells, or T cells provided the cDNA or gDNA that made up the material.

Per the germline V gene, CDR1 is SNHLY and CDR2 is FYNNEI. After removal of 6 bases from V and 5 bases from J, the junction contained 6 bases not matched to a gene. The CDR3 consists of 13 residues. In the study's own analysis: Amplified reference gene primers provided the basis for estimating nucleated cell counts. Using immunoSEQ multiplex PCR, the repertoire was profiled, and TCRdb retains in-frame clones only, with some absent. Clone size and V and J calls were adopted from that table, with D and trimming inferred from the DNA. This sample has some 200,000 clones, with about 89% found just once. This chain links TRBV2 with TRBJ1-1; TRBD1 aligns across 7 bases. Sequencing was performed on peripheral blood. The receptor's source is a woman aged 40-49 years with acute or convalescent COVID-19. The CDR3 DNA follows: TGTGCCAGCAGCCAGGGGGGTATGACTGAAGCTTTCTTT. It encodes CASSQGGMTEAFF.